This T cell receptor (beta chain) was captured in a study of blood T cell repertoires in COVID-19. Per the study methods: Estimation of nucleated cell counts was performed using reference gene primer amplification. Assay: immunoSEQ multiplex PCR; the TCRdb copy retains only in-frame clones and omits some. Clone size and V and J calls were adopted from that table, with D and trimming inferred from the DNA. The data contain fewer than 75,000 clones, approximately 92% of them seen just once; the ten biggest clones take up about 10%. A single count supports this clone. The CDR3 sequence is 14 residues long. The germline V and J ends were trimmed by 1 base and 1 base, with 5 bases remaining between them. The germline V gene has CDR1 MGHRA and CDR2 YSYEKL.

Material for sequencing was peripheral blood. The source is an elderly man with acute or convalescent COVID-19. This chain connects TRBV4-1 to TRBJ1-5; no clear D gene. Written as DNA, the CDR3 is TGCGCCAGCAGCCAAGTGAGGAGCAATCAGCCCCAGCATTTT. The encoded protein is CASSQVRSNQPQHF.